The 17 T cell receptor beta chains presented below share a single source sample, sequenced in a study of cytomegalovirus exposure and HLA in healthy donors. The method was immunoSEQ multiplex PCR; TCRdb's version includes in-frame clones alone and lacks a portion of them. This table has over 200,000 clones, around nine tenths appearing once. Specimen: PBMCs. The receptors here all came from a woman between 18 and 30 years old in good health and CMV-seronegative.

CDR3 region: CAISDGTDWTQYF. The CDR3 DNA sequence: TGTGCCATCAGTGATGGGACAGACTGGACCCAGTACTTC. The chain combines TRBV10-3 with TRBJ2-5, with 7 bases lining up with TRBD1. Germline V gene sequence: CDR1 ENHRY, CDR2 SYGVKD. There are 13 residues in the CDR3. Trimming removed 3 bases from V and 7 bases from J; junction bases left unmatched: 5.

The V call is TRBV28, the J call TRBJ1-1; 9 nucleotides align to TRBD1. Germline loops: CDR1 MDHEN, CDR2 SYDVKM. This CDR3 is 14 amino acids long. V shed 3 bases and J 8 bases; nucleotides not matched to a gene: 7. The CDR3 DNA is TGTGCCAGCAGTTTGTGGGGACAGGGTGCGGAAGCTTTCTTT. Residues: CASSLWGQGAEAFF.

A few counts support this clone. V is TRBV9 and J is TRBJ1-3, with a possible D match to TRBD1 (6 bases). Per the germline V gene, CDR1 is SGDLS and CDR2 is YYNGEE. The CDR3 is 17 residues long. V lost 0 bases, J lost 2 bases, and 15 bases lay in between. The CDR3 nucleotides are TGTGCCAGCAGCGTAGACCCCCCAACAGGGCCTGGAAACACCATATATTTT. This translates into CASSVDPPTGPGNTIYF.

This chain connects TRBV2 to TRBJ2-1; 9 positions agree with TRBD2. The CDR3 is 14 amino acids. V lost 7 bases, J lost 1 base, and 2 bases stayed unmatched. Germline V gene sequence: CDR1 SNHLY, CDR2 FYNNEI. DNA of the CDR3: TGTGCCAGCAAGGCGGGAGGGTCCTACAATGAGCAGTTCTTC. Encoded protein: CASKAGGSYNEQFF.

The chain couples TRBV5-4 to TRBJ2-7, with D perhaps TRBD2 (5 bases). Germline-derived CDR1 and CDR2 are SGHNT and YYREEE (reference sequence). The CDR3 length is 16 residues. Trimming left V 4 bases short and J 0 bases short, with 17 bases between. DNA for the CDR3: TGTGCCAGCAGCCCGGGGTACGGGATGGCCTCCTACGAGCAGTACTTC. Protein: CASSPGYGMASYEQYF.

The chain employs TRBV4-1 and TRBJ2-7; D gene uncertain. The germline V gene encodes CDR1 MGHRA and CDR2 YSYEKL. The V end was cut by 1 base, the J end by 2 bases, with 12 bases between. The CDR3 is 15 amino acids. In DNA form, the CDR3 reads TGCGCCAGCAGCCAAGGGCCCCAGAAAGCCTACGAGCAGTACTTC. It encodes CASSQGPQKAYEQYF.

J is TRBJ2-3 and V is TRBV5-4; 16 positions agree with TRBD2. This CDR3 has 17 residues. Germline V CDR1 and CDR2: SGHNT, YYREEE (reference sequence). Germline trimming cut 5 bases from V and 6 bases from J; bases unmatched to any gene: 9. CDR3 sequence reads: CASREGLAGGPLDTQYF. CDR3 DNA: TGTGCCAGCAGGGAGGGACTAGCGGGAGGGCCGCTGGATACGCAGTATTTT.

The V call is TRBV4-1, the J call TRBJ2-5; TRBD1 agrees at 8 bases. This CDR3 contains 16 residues. Germline trimming cut 1 base from V and 5 bases from J; bases unmatched to any gene: 9. Germline lookup yields CDR1 MGHRA and CDR2 YSYEKL. For the CDR3, the DNA is TGCGCCAGCAGCCAAGTCGGACAGGGAAATTTGGAGACCCAGTACTTC. Translation: CASSQVGQGNLETQYF.

The rearrangement uses TRBV5-1 and TRBJ1-4; maybe TRBD1 (6 bases). The V gene's germline CDR1 is SGHRS and CDR2 YFSETQ. This CDR3 has 14 amino acids. Trimming removed 0 bases from V and 13 bases from J, with 16 bases in between. CDR3 DNA: TGCGCCAGCAGCTTGGACAGGGTGGGGTACGGACTGTTTTTT. Residues: CASSLDRVGYGLFF.

The gene calls are TRBV2 and TRBJ2-1; 8 nucleotides line up with TRBD1. CDR3 length: 14 residues. The V gene's germline CDR1 is SNHLY and CDR2 FYNNEI. Trimming at V came to 6 bases and at J to 1 base, leaving 2 bases not matched to a gene. The CDR3 sequence is CASRDRVSYNEQFF. The CDR3 DNA sequence: TGTGCCAGCAGGGACAGGGTATCCTACAATGAGCAGTTCTTC.

The chain uses TRBV27 and TRBJ2-7, with TRBD1 as a possible D gene (6 bases). The germline V gene has CDR1 MNHEY and CDR2 SMNVEV (reference sequence). The CDR3 loop spans 14 amino acids. The V end was cut by 5 bases, the J end by 5 bases, with 16 bases between. CDR3 bases: TGTGCCAGCAGTCTTAATCGACAGGCCCACGAGCAGTACTTC. Its protein is CASSLNRQAHEQYF.

The V call is TRBV4-1, the J call TRBJ2-2; perhaps TRBD2 as D (5 bases). The CDR3 runs to 17 residues. Trimming took 1 base from V and 4 from J, leaving 16 bases between them. CDR1 is MGHRA, CDR2 YSYEKL, per germline. CDR3 DNA: TGCGCCAGCAGCCAAGTGGGTAACGGGAAAGGCACCGGGGAGCTGTTTTTT. Translation gives CASSQVGNGKGTGELFF.

This clone was observed a single time. CDR3 in amino acids: CATAQGTSTDTQYF. DNA of the CDR3: TGTGCCACCGCACAGGGTACTAGCACAGATACGCAGTATTTT. The chain links TRBV15 to TRBJ2-3; maybe TRBD1 (6 bases). This CDR3 is 14 amino acids long. The ends were cut back, 8 bases at V and 0 bases at J, with 12 bases in the middle. CDR1 is LNHNV, CDR2 YYDKDF, per germline (reference sequence).

The chain links TRBV27 to TRBJ1-1, with 7 positions matching TRBD1. The trim removed 6 bases at V and 0 bases at J, leaving 10 bases unmatched. The CDR3 covers 16 residues. Germline V gene sequence: CDR1 MNHEY, CDR2 SMNVEV (reference sequence). The CDR3 reads CASSLTPGQLNTEAFF. CDR3 coding DNA: TGTGCCAGCAGCTTAACACCGGGACAGCTGAACACTGAAGCTTTCTTT.

V is TRBV19 and J is TRBJ2-7; D might be TRBD1 (6 bases). Trimming cost V 4 bases and J 2 bases, with 12 bases left between them. This CDR3 has 14 amino acids. Germline values: CDR1 LNHDA, CDR2 SQIVND (reference sequence). CDR3: CASSKWDKTYEQYF. The CDR3 DNA follows: TGTGCCAGTAGTAAATGGGACAAGACCTACGAGCAGTACTTC. Combining the CDR3 with reference TRBV19 and TRBJ2-7 gives the whole variable domain DGGITQSPKYLFRKEGQNVTLSCEQNLNHDAMYWYRQDPGQGLRLIYYSQIVNDFQKGDIAEGYSVSREKKESFPLTVTSAQKNPTAFYLCASSKWDKTYEQYFGPGTRLTVT.

J is TRBJ2-7 and V is TRBV6-5, with D uncertain. The CDR3 length is 14 residues. Per germline, CDR1 MNHEY and CDR2 SVGAGI. Trimming cost V 7 bases and J 2 bases, with 15 bases left between them. CDR3 loop: CASKGLSSAYEQYF. CDR3 DNA: TGTGCCAGCAAAGGCCTGTCCAGCGCCTACGAGCAGTACTTC.

The chain carries TRBV15 and TRBJ1-2; 8 bases fit TRBD1. Germline assignment: CDR1 LNHNV and CDR2 YYDKDF (reference sequence). V shed 4 bases, J shed 4 bases, and the junction held 2 bases outside the gene matches. This CDR3 has 13 amino acids. Written as DNA, the CDR3 is TGTGCCACCAGCATAGGGACAGGCTATGGCTACACCTTC. This translates into CATSIGTGYGYTF.